The 32 T cell receptor beta chains in this list originate from one sample, sequenced in a study of CD8 T cells in Susac syndrome. Reverse transcription of roughly 0.5 to 1 ug RNA was carried out with random hexamers. Each CDR3 protein is one row after TCRdb ran MiXCR on the immunoSEQ multiplex PCR reads. The sample contains over 150,000 distinct CDR3 sequences, roughly 94% of which appear only once. Material: CD4+ T cells from PBMCs. These receptor sequences come from a human donor with Susac syndrome.

This clonotype was observed a single time. The J gene is TRBJ2-2, the V gene TRBV4-3, with 9 bases identical to TRBD1. Germline V gene data show CDR1 as LGHNA and CDR2 as YSLEER. The CDR3 consists of 17 residues. The V and J ends lost 0 bases and 6 bases, in that order; junction bases with no gene match: 8. This CDR3 is CASSQETGGKIPGELFF. CDR3 DNA sequence: TGCGCCAGCAGCCAAGAGACAGGGGGTAAAATCCCCGGGGAGCTGTTTTTT.

The chain uses TRBV10-3 and TRBJ1-2, with TRBD1 matching over 9 bases. V lost 6 bases and J lost 8; bases outside the gene matches: 7. The CDR3 has 13 residues. Germline V gives CDR1 ENHRY, CDR2 SYGVKD. The CDR3 DNA follows: TGTGCCATCAGCCTAAGGGACAGGGAAGGCTACACCTTC. Protein product: CAISLRDREGYTF.

The chain links TRBV30 to TRBJ1-2; D gene unclear. V lost 0 bases and J 0 bases, leaving 14 bases between the germline ends. CDR1 and CDR2 from the germline V gene are GTSNPN and SVGIG (reference sequence). The CDR3 extends over 16 amino acids. The CDR3: CAWSVWATSSNYGYTF. The CDR3 DNA reads TGTGCCTGGAGTGTATGGGCCACATCATCTAACTATGGCTACACCTTC. Variable domain in full (rest from reference TRBV30 and TRBJ1-2): SQTIHQWPATLVQPVGSPLSLECTVEGTSNPNLYWYRQAAGRGLQLLFYSVGIGQISSEVPQNLSASRPQDRQFILSSKKLLLSDSGFYLCAWSVWATSSNYGYTFGSGTRLTVV.

The chain carries TRBV5-4 and TRBJ2-1; possible D gene TRBD1, 5 bases. V dropped 2 bases and J dropped 4 bases, with 10 bases sitting between them. The CDR3 runs 14 residues. Per the germline V gene, CDR1 is SGHNT and CDR2 is YYREEE (reference sequence). CDR3 DNA: TGTGCCAGCAGCTTAATGGGGCCGTACAATGAGCAGTTCTTC. Its translation: CASSLMGPYNEQFF.

The count of this clonotype is one. This CDR3 is CSARLTAGGHNEQFF. The CDR3 nucleotides read TGCAGTGCTAGACTCACAGCGGGGGGGCACAATGAGCAGTTCTTC. V is TRBV20-1 and J is TRBJ2-1; 10 bases line up with TRBD2. This CDR3 contains 15 residues. The V gene end was trimmed by 2 bases and the J gene end by 5 bases; junction bases not matched to a gene: 6. Germline V gene data show CDR1 as DFQATT and CDR2 as SNEGSKA (reference sequence).

CDR3 loop: CSARTGGASTDTQYF. CDR3 nucleotide sequence: TGCAGTGCTAGGACCGGCGGGGCTAGCACAGATACGCAGTATTTT. The chain joins TRBV20-1 to TRBJ2-3; possible D gene TRBD2, 6 bases. The germline V gene encodes CDR1 DFQATT and CDR2 SNEGSKA (reference sequence). This CDR3 is 15 amino acids long. V lost 3 bases to trimming and J lost 0 bases, with 13 bases between them.

V and J are TRBV30 and TRBJ2-1; 9 bases fit TRBD2. V was pared by 1 base and J by 2 bases, with 9 bases of the junction left unmatched. This CDR3 spans 17 amino acids. Looked up from germline, CDR1 is GTSNPN and CDR2 is SVGIG (reference sequence). The DNA of the CDR3 is TGTGCCTGGAGTGGTTCCGCGACTAGCGGTGCCTACAATGAGCAGTTCTTC. This encodes CAWSGSATSGAYNEQFF. The entire variable domain, with the rest obtained from reference TRBV30 and TRBJ2-1, is as follows: SQTIHQWPATLVQPVGSPLSLECTVEGTSNPNLYWYRQAAGRGLQLLFYSVGIGQISSEVPQNLSASRPQDRQFILSSKKLLLSDSGFYLCAWSGSATSGAYNEQFFGPGTRLTVL.

V gene TRBV6-2 or TRBV6-3 combines with J gene TRBJ2-1; 9 positions agree with TRBD2. After removal of 7 bases from V and 4 bases from J, the junction contained 8 bases not matched to a gene. The germline V gene has CDR1 MNHEY and CDR2 SVGEGT. CDR3 size: 15 residues. The CDR3 DNA is TGTGCCAGCATCCCGCGGGAGGGCCCTTACAATGAGCAGTTCTTC. Amino acids: CASIPREGPYNEQFF.

V and J are TRBV7-2 and TRBJ2-1, with 8 positions matching TRBD1. The CDR3 consists of 16 residues. Trimming at V came to 1 base and at J to 3 bases, leaving 5 bases not matched to a gene. Germline lookup yields CDR1 SGHTA and CDR2 FQGNSA. CDR3 sequence (DNA): TGTGCCAGCAGCTTAGGGGGGACAGGAGTCTACAATGAGCAGTTCTTC. This sequence encodes CASSLGGTGVYNEQFF.

J is TRBJ2-4 and V is TRBV20-1, with TRBD2 matching 7 bases. V lost 4 bases, J lost 3 bases, and 3 bases stayed unmatched. CDR1 and CDR2 (germline): DFQATT, SNEGSKA (reference sequence). This CDR3 region has 13 residues. The CDR3 DNA reads as TGCAGTGCTACCTCGGGGGGCAAAAACATTCAGTACTTC. This encodes CSATSGGKNIQYF.

This clonotype was seen a single time. The rearrangement uses TRBV6-1 and TRBJ1-1; TRBD1 aligns across 7 bases. The germline CDR1 and CDR2 sequences are MNHNS and SASEGT. V shed 6 bases, J shed 5 bases, and the junction held 15 bases outside the gene matches. The CDR3 totals 16 residues. The CDR3 region has the DNA TGTGCCAGCAGACGGGACAGCGGTTCATTAGGGACTGAAGCTTTCTTT. Protein product: CASRRDSGSLGTEAFF.

The chain employs TRBV9 and TRBJ2-7, with 9 bases fitting TRBD2. Germline CDR1 reads SGDLS; CDR2 reads YYNGEE. Trimming removed 0 bases from V and 0 bases from J; junction bases left unmatched: 10. The CDR3 spans 18 residues. CDR3 protein: CASSVEAGGSFSSYEQYF. The CDR3 coding sequence is TGTGCCAGCAGCGTAGAAGCGGGAGGATCTTTTAGCTCCTACGAGCAGTACTTC.

V usage is TRBV6-2 or TRBV6-3 and J usage is TRBJ2-1, with D possibly being TRBD2 (5 bases). V lost 6 bases to trimming and J lost 6 bases, with 18 bases between them. CDR1 and CDR2 from the germline V gene are MNHEY and SVGEGT. The CDR3 contains 15 residues. The CDR3 DNA sequence: TGTGCCAGCAGCTTCCTTCATTCGGGAACCAATGAGCAGTTCTTC. Encoded protein: CASSFLHSGTNEQFF.

This CDR3 reads CASSPETSGTGQHYGYTF. CDR3 nucleotide sequence: TGTGCCAGCTCACCTGAAACCTCCGGGACAGGACAGCACTATGGCTACACCTTC. V usage is TRBV18 and J usage is TRBJ1-2, with 8 nucleotides matching TRBD1. Germline CDR1 KGHSH, CDR2 LQKENI. The V segment lost 3 bases and the J segment 3 bases; nucleotides outside the gene matches: 15. This CDR3 contains 18 residues.

J is TRBJ1-2 and V is TRBV28; D is possibly TRBD1 (5 bases). The CDR3 totals 12 residues. V was cut by 7 bases and J by 10 bases, with 16 bases left in between. The germline gives CDR1 MDHEN, CDR2 SYDVKM. The CDR3 nucleotides are TGTGCCAGCACCCGGGACCCTAATATCTACACCTTC. The encoded protein is CASTRDPNIYTF.

The V gene is TRBV2, the J gene TRBJ1-1; 10 nucleotides align to TRBD1. Unmatched junction bases numbered 5, after V lost 6 bases and J lost 1 base. The V gene's germline CDR1 is SNHLY and CDR2 FYNNEI. The CDR3 totals 15 residues. CDR3 sequence reads: CASRKDRGQNTEAFF. CDR3 coding DNA: TGTGCCAGCAGGAAAGACAGGGGGCAGAACACTGAAGCTTTCTTT.

Notes on this clonotype: At one end, the junction sequence differs from germline, possibly due to a read error. This rearrangement joins TRBV29-1 to TRBJ2-3, with D perhaps matching TRBD2 (6 bases). The CDR3 contains 14 residues. Germline V lookup: CDR1 SQVTM, CDR2 ANQGSEA. CDR3 sequence: CNVVGGGYTDTQYF. The CDR3 DNA sequence: TGCAACGTTGTCGGGGGAGGTTACACAGATACGCAGTATTTT.

The rearrangement uses TRBV15 and TRBJ1-3; TRBD1 might be the D (6 bases). V lost 0 bases, J lost 3 bases, and 9 bases lay in between. This CDR3 comprises 15 residues. Germline CDR1 is LNHNV and CDR2 is YYDKDF (reference sequence). The CDR3 region is CATSRDPGVGNTIYF. CDR3 sequence (DNA): TGTGCCACCAGCAGAGACCCAGGGGTTGGAAACACCATATATTTT. Full variable domain (remainder filled in from reference TRBV15 and TRBJ1-3): DAMVIQNPRYQVTQFGKPVTLSCSQTLNHNVMYWYQQKSSQAPKLLFHYYDKDFNNEADTPDNFQSRRPNTSFCFLDIRSPGLGDTAMYLCATSRDPGVGNTIYFGEGSWLTVV.

The chain's CDR3 is CASRGVGDTEAFF. For the CDR3, the DNA is TGTGCCAGTAGGGGAGTGGGGGACACTGAAGCTTTCTTT. This chain connects TRBV4-2 to TRBJ1-1, with a tentative D call TRBD1 (5 bases). Germline V gene data show CDR1 as LGHNA and CDR2 as YNFKEQ. Deletions cut 9 bases from V and 3 bases from J, with 14 bases between. There are 13 residues in the CDR3.

The V gene is TRBV9, the J gene TRBJ2-1; 7 positions match TRBD1. Germline CDR1 and CDR2: SGDLS and YYNGEE. The CDR3 contains 14 residues. Trimming removed 3 bases from V and 3 bases from J; junction bases left unmatched: 3. The DNA for the CDR3 is TGTGCCAGCAGCGAGGGACAGAACTACAATGAGCAGTTCTTC. This sequence encodes CASSEGQNYNEQFF.

The chain is built from TRBV6-2 or TRBV6-3 and TRBJ2-7, with D possibly matching TRBD2 (6 bases). Germline V gene sequence: CDR1 MNHEY, CDR2 SVGEGT. Trimming cost V 6 bases and J 2 bases, with 8 bases left between them. CDR3 length: 12 residues. In DNA form, the CDR3 reads TGTGCCAGCAGGCGGGGAACCTACGAGCAGTACTTC. Protein product: CASRRGTYEQYF.

The chain uses TRBV18 and TRBJ2-2; TRBD2 matches 7 bases. The CDR3 extends over 14 amino acids. The V gene end was trimmed by 6 bases and the J gene end by 4 bases; junction bases not matched to a gene: 5. Germline V CDR1 and CDR2: KGHSH, LQKENI. CDR3 loop: CASSQAGPTGELFF. The CDR3 coding sequence is TGTGCCAGCTCTCAAGCGGGACCCACCGGGGAGCTGTTTTTT.

V and J are TRBV7-2 and TRBJ2-3; D is possibly TRBD2 (5 bases). The CDR3 is 15 residues long. V shed 1 base and J shed 1 base, with 9 bases lying between them. Looked up from germline, CDR1 is SGHTA and CDR2 is FQGNSA. The DNA of the CDR3 is TGTGCCAGCAGCTTAGGGACTCCTGGCACAGATACGCAGTATTTT. Translation gives CASSLGTPGTDTQYF.

The rearrangement links TRBV5-1 to TRBJ2-5; the D is unclear. The CDR3 covers 12 residues. V lost 5 bases to trimming and J lost 4 bases, with 9 bases between them. Germline V CDR1 and CDR2: SGHRS, YFSETQ. CDR3 bases: TGCGCCAGCAGGCCTGATTCAGAGACCCAGTACTTC. This gives the protein CASRPDSETQYF. Complete variable domain (other parts from reference TRBV5-1 and TRBJ2-5): KAGVTQTPRYLIKTRGQQVTLSCSPISGHRSVSWYQQTPGQGLQFLFEYFSETQRNKGNFPGRFSGRQFSNSRSEMNVSTLELGDSALYLCASRPDSETQYFGPGTRLLVL.

This chain links TRBV5-1 with TRBJ1-3; D possibly corresponds to TRBD1 (6 bases). V lost 5 bases and J 0 bases, leaving 9 bases between the germline ends. The length of the CDR3 is 14 residues. Germline V gene lookup returns CDR1 SGHRS and CDR2 YFSETQ. The CDR3 loop reads CASRRGASGNTIYF. The CDR3 bases are TGCGCCAGCAGGAGGGGGGCCTCTGGAAACACCATATATTTT.

This rearrangement joins TRBV9 to TRBJ2-5, with a possible D match to TRBD1 (6 bases). The CDR3 spans 14 residues. V lost 4 bases and J lost 0, with 10 bases in between. In germline, CDR1 is SGDLS, CDR2 YYNGEE. In nucleotides, the CDR3 is TGTGCCAGCAGCAACAGGGCAGACCAAGAGACCCAGTACTTC. This translates into CASSNRADQETQYF. The whole variable domain, filled in from reference TRBV9 and TRBJ2-5, reads DSGVTQTPKHLITATGQRVTLRCSPRSGDLSVYWYQQSLDQGLQFLIQYYNGEERAKGNILERFSAQQFPDLHSELNLSSLELGDSALYFCASSNRADQETQYFGPGTRLLVL.

The chain links TRBV7-2 to TRBJ1-2; D is uncertain. CDR1 is SGHTA, CDR2 FQGNSA, per germline. Trimming shortened V by 5 bases and J by 5 bases, and 12 bases separated the two germline ends. CDR3 length equals 13 residues. The CDR3 is CASSLESGYGYTF. The CDR3 DNA follows: TGTGCCAGCAGCCTCGAGTCGGGTTATGGCTACACCTTC.

This chain joins TRBV20-1 and TRBJ2-7; 8 nucleotides match TRBD1. The junction had 10 bases not matched to a gene; V was cut back by 6 bases and J by 3 bases. The CDR3 covers 14 residues. CDR1 and CDR2 (germline): DFQATT, SNEGSKA (reference sequence). The CDR3 DNA reads as TGCAGTGCCGAAGACAGGGGAAGAGGCTACGAGCAGTACTTC. The encoded protein is CSAEDRGRGYEQYF.

The chain uses TRBV20-1 and TRBJ1-1; TRBD1 is a possible D gene (5 bases). The CDR3 extends over 12 amino acids. The V gene's germline CDR1 is DFQATT and CDR2 SNEGSKA (reference sequence). CDR3 coding DNA: TGCAGGGGGGGATCGGGTAGTACTGAAGCTTTCTTT. Translating gives CRGGSGSTEAFF.

The chain combines TRBV3-1 with TRBJ2-5; D is uncertain. The CDR3 contains 19 residues. CDR1 and CDR2 (germline): LGHDT, YNNKEL (reference sequence). V shed 0 bases and J shed 2 bases, with 22 bases lying between them. This CDR3 reads CASSQESRRFAREQETQYF. CDR3 nucleotides: TGTGCCAGCAGCCAAGAATCTCGCAGGTTTGCTAGAGAGCAAGAGACCCAGTACTTC.

This rearrangement joins TRBV12-3 or TRBV12-4 to TRBJ2-7, with 9 bases lining up with TRBD1. The J segment lost 3 bases and the V segment lost 5 bases, leaving 5 bases of the junction unmatched. The CDR3 is made up of 14 amino acids. The CDR3 spells CASSLRQGVYEQYF. DNA for the CDR3: TGTGCCAGCAGTCTCAGACAGGGGGTCTACGAGCAGTACTTC.

The CDR3 DNA reads TGTGCCAGCAGCGTACATTCCGAGAGCACTGAAGCTTTCTTT. Encoded protein: CASSVHSESTEAFF. The chain is built from TRBV9 and TRBJ1-1; no reliable D call. CDR3 length: 14 amino acids. V gave up 1 base and J gave up 4 bases, with 11 bases separating them. Germline V CDR1 and CDR2: SGDLS, YYNGEE. The variable domain in full, completed from reference TRBV9 and TRBJ1-1, reads DSGVTQTPKHLITATGQRVTLRCSPRSGDLSVYWYQQSLDQGLQFLIQYYNGEERAKGNILERFSAQQFPDLHSELNLSSLELGDSALYFCASSVHSESTEAFFGQGTRLTVV.